One and the same sample provided the 11 T cell receptor beta chains below, sequenced in a study of control samples from healthy donors and cancer patients. This table comes from immunoSEQ multiplex PCR, and its TCRdb copy is limited to in-frame clones, with some not included. The sample holds about 59,000 clones, 92% seen once. Input material: PBMCs. These receptors all stem from a man aged 35 to 55 with colorectal cancer.

The CDR3 DNA reads TGTGCCAGCACCTCCAGGGGGCCTCCCTACGAGCAGTACTTC. The encoded protein is CASTSRGPPYEQYF. This chain joins TRBV6-5 and TRBJ2-7; TRBD1 agrees at 8 bases. Trimming removed 7 bases from V and 2 bases from J; junction bases left unmatched: 7. Germline V CDR1 and CDR2: MNHEY, SVGAGI. This CDR3 spans 14 amino acids.

The rearrangement joins TRBV6-6 to TRBJ1-2; possible D gene TRBD1, 5 bases. Germline V gene sequence: CDR1 MNHNY, CDR2 SVGAGI (reference sequence). The CDR3 consists of 15 residues. The V end lost 6 bases, the J end lost 0 bases, and 14 bases lay between the germline ends. Here the CDR3 DNA reads TGTGCCAGCAGCCGGGACGTCGAAACTAACTATGGCTACACCTTC. Encoded protein: CASSRDVETNYGYTF.

The V gene is TRBV11-3, the J gene TRBJ1-1; no firm D call. V was shortened by 1 base and J by 1 base, with 4 bases between the two germline ends. The CDR3 is 13 residues long. Germline CDR1 is SGHNT and CDR2 is YENEEA. Here the CDR3 DNA reads TGTGCCAGCAGCTTAGGCAGGAACACTGAAGCTTTCTTT. This codes for CASSLGRNTEAFF.

This clone appeared a single time. The rearrangement uses TRBV5-1 and TRBJ2-5; D possibly matches TRBD1 or TRBD2 (5 bases each). Per germline, CDR1 SGHRS and CDR2 YFSETQ. This CDR3 is 17 amino acids long. Trimming took 4 bases from V and 4 from J, leaving 23 bases between them. CDR3 in DNA: TGCGCCAGCAGCCCCGGAGTTGGGGGTACCGTTCCAGAGACCCAGTACTTC. It specifies CASSPGVGGTVPETQYF.

V gene TRBV4-1 combines with J gene TRBJ1-5, with D perhaps TRBD1 (6 bases). CDR1 MGHRA and CDR2 YSYEKL come from the germline V gene. Trimming cost V 4 bases and J 0 bases, with 7 bases left between them. The CDR3 totals 14 residues. For the CDR3, the DNA is TGCGCCAGCAGCCTAGGGGGTAGCAATCAGCCCCAGCATTTT. Translating gives CASSLGGSNQPQHF.

The gene calls are TRBV6-6 and TRBJ2-1, with D perhaps TRBD1 (6 bases). The CDR3 is 15 residues long. Germline loops: CDR1 MNHNY, CDR2 SVGAGI (reference sequence). V lost 6 bases and J lost 5, with 17 bases in between. DNA of the CDR3: TGTGCCAGCAGAACTGACAGGTTGGGCCACAATGAGCAGTTCTTC. This gives the protein CASRTDRLGHNEQFF.

The chain combines TRBV7-2 with TRBJ1-5; D gene unclear. This CDR3 is built from 14 residues. Trimming left V 2 bases short and J 3 bases short, with 8 bases between. The V gene's germline CDR1 is SGHTA and CDR2 FQGNSA. CDR3 sequence reads: CASSLRSNNQPQHF. CDR3 bases: TGTGCCAGCAGCTTAAGGAGTAACAATCAGCCCCAGCATTTT.

The gene calls are TRBV6-5 and TRBJ1-2; D gene uncertain. In germline, CDR1 is MNHEY, CDR2 SVGAGI. The CDR3 totals 16 residues. Trimming stripped 0 bases from V and 8 bases from J, with 19 bases between. CDR3 DNA: TGTGCCAGCAGTTACTCTCGAGGGCTAAGAGGAGGGGGCTACACCTTC. It is translated as CASSYSRGLRGGGYTF.

V gene TRBV20-1 combines with J gene TRBJ2-1; D may be TRBD1 (6 bases). This CDR3 has 15 residues. Trimming shortened V by 3 bases and J by 8 bases, and 20 bases separated the two germline ends. Germline V CDR1 and CDR2: DFQATT, SNEGSKA (reference sequence). The CDR3 is CSASQPGALSHEQFF. The CDR3, as DNA: TGCAGTGCTAGTCAACCAGGGGCGTTATCTCATGAGCAGTTCTTC.

The chain combines TRBV6-5 with TRBJ2-3; tentatively, D is TRBD1 (5 bases). CDR3 size: 15 residues. Germline V gene data show CDR1 as MNHEY and CDR2 as SVGAGI. V lost 2 bases to trimming and J lost 2 bases, with 11 bases between them. The CDR3 region is CASSYRQGFTDTQYF. Written as DNA, the CDR3 is TGTGCCAGCAGTTACCGGCAGGGATTCACAGATACGCAGTATTTT.

The chain links TRBV5-1 to TRBJ2-5, with 8 nucleotides matching TRBD2. CDR3 size: 16 residues. Looked up from germline, CDR1 is SGHRS and CDR2 is YFSETQ. V was clipped by 0 bases and J by 3 bases; unmatched bases: 7. The CDR3, as DNA: TGCGCCAGCAGCTTGGCCGGGGGGGCCTATAAAGAGACCCAGTACTTC. It is translated as CASSLAGGAYKETQYF.